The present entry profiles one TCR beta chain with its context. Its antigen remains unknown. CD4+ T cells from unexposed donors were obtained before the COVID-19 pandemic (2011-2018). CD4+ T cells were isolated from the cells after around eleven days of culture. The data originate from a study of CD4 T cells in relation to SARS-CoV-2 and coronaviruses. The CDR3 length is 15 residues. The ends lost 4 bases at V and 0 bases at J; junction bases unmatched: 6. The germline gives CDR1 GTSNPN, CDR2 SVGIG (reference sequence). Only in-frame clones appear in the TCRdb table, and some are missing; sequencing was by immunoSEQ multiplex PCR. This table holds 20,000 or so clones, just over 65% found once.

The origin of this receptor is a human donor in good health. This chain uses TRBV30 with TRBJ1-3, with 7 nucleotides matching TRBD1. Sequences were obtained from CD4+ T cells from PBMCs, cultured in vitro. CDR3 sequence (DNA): TGTGCCTGGACCGGGACAGCCAGCTCTGGAAACACCATATATTTT. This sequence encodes CAWTGTASSGNTIYF.